A selection of T cell receptor beta chains follows, all from one sample in a study of PD-L1 blockade in urothelial cancer. Using immunoSEQ multiplex PCR, the repertoire was profiled, and TCRdb retains in-frame clones only, with some absent. Of fewer than 75,000 clones listed, around four fifths were seen once; the top ten hold 4% to 6%. The sequences come from PBMCs, collected around atezolizumab (anti-PD-L1) treatment. Receptors were obtained from a man between 65 and 85 years old with urothelial cancer. The CDR3 runs from the conserved cysteine through the conserved F or W. The D gene is left open where the match is weak. The listing skips clone size in some rows; elsewhere it reads once, few, many or a size class.

D: -
V: TRBV19
J: TRBJ1-5
size: -
DNA: TGTGCCAGTAGTATATCAGGCAATCAGCCCCAGCATTTT
CDR3: CASSISGNQPQHF

D: TRBD1
V: TRBV20-1
J: TRBJ2-1
size: -
DNA: TGCAGTGCTAGTACGGACAGGGAGCAGTTCTTC
CDR3: CSASTDREQFF

D: TRBD1
V: TRBV25-1
J: TRBJ2-7
size: -
DNA: TGTGCCAGCAGTGCGGGACAGGGCCCTTACGAGCAGTACTTC
CDR3: CASSAGQGPYEQYF

D: TRBD1
V: TRBV10-2
J: TRBJ2-3
size: -
DNA: TGCGCCAGCAGAGTTGACAGGGGAACAGATACGCAGTATTTT
CDR3: CASRVDRGTDTQYF

D: -
V: TRBV5-5
J: TRBJ2-7
size: -
DNA: TGTGCCAGCAGCTTACTACAGGGGGGGAGCGAGCAGTACTTC
CDR3: CASSLLQGGSEQYF

D: -
V: TRBV15
J: TRBJ2-7
size: few
DNA: TGTGCCACCAGCAGTCCAGGCTACGAGCAGTACTTC
CDR3: CATSSPGYEQYF

D: -
V: TRBV7-9
J: TRBJ2-5
size: -
DNA: TGTGCCAGCAGCGCCCCAGGGATGGAGACCCAGTACTTC
CDR3: CASSAPGMETQYF

D: TRBD2
V: TRBV10-3
J: TRBJ2-7
size: once
DNA: TGTGCCATCAGTGAGCCCGGGACTAGCGGGAGCGAGCAGTACTTC
CDR3: CAISEPGTSGSEQYF

D: TRBD2
V: TRBV10-2
J: TRBJ2-7
size: -
DNA: TGCGCCAGCAGTGAGCGCAGCGGGACTACCCCCTACGAGCAGTACTTC
CDR3: CASSERSGTTPYEQYF

D: -
V: TRBV5-1
J: TRBJ1-1
size: -
DNA: TGCGCCAGCAGCTTCCAGGGGAACACTGAAGCTTTCTTT
CDR3: CASSFQGNTEAFF

D: -
V: TRBV7-3
J: TRBJ2-5
size: -
DNA: TGTGCCAGCAGCTTAACGAATAGTAGGGGGGAGACCCAGTACTTC
CDR3: CASSLTNSRGETQYF

D: -
V: TRBV9
J: TRBJ1-5
size: -
DNA: TGTGCCAGCAGCGGAGGGACTCATAGCAATCAGCCCCAGCATTTT
CDR3: CASSGGTHSNQPQHF

D: -
V: TRBV19
J: TRBJ2-7
size: -
DNA: TGTGCCAGTAGCACGGGACATTCCTACGAGCAGTACTTC
CDR3: CASSTGHSYEQYF

D: TRBD1
V: TRBV5-6
J: TRBJ2-7
size: -
DNA: TGTGCCAGCAGCTTGTTGGGGGCCCAGGGGGCGAACGAGCAGTACTTC
CDR3: CASSLLGAQGANEQYF

D: TRBD2
V: TRBV5-4
J: TRBJ2-4
size: -
DNA: TGTGCCAGCAGCTTGGCGGCGGGGGGGGTAGCCAAAAACATTCAGTACTTC
CDR3: CASSLAAGGVAKNIQYF

D: -
V: TRBV6-6
J: TRBJ1-1
size: few
DNA: TGTGCCAGCAGTTATGGCACTAGTTTGAACACTGAAGCTTTCTTT
CDR3: CASSYGTSLNTEAFF

D: TRBD2
V: TRBV4-1
J: TRBJ2-6
size: -
DNA: TGCGCCAGCAGCCAAGATCCCGGGAGGGCCACTGGGGCCAACGTCCTGACTTTC
CDR3: CASSQDPGRATGANVLTF

D: TRBD1
V: TRBV19
J: TRBJ1-4
size: -
DNA: TGTGCCAGTAACAGGGGAAATGAAAAACTGTTTTTT
CDR3: CASNRGNEKLFF

D: -
V: TRBV2
J: TRBJ1-1
size: once
DNA: TGTGCCAGCAGTGAAGCGCTTCAGGACATGAACACTGAAGCTTTCTTT
CDR3: CASSEALQDMNTEAFF

D: TRBD1
V: TRBV7-9
J: TRBJ1-6
size: -
DNA: TGTGCCAGCAGCGACGCGGCGACAGGGGGTTCACCCCTCCACTTT
CDR3: CASSDAATGGSPLHF

D: TRBD1
V: TRBV10-2
J: TRBJ1-1
size: -
DNA: TGCGCCAGCAGGGGACCACGACAGGGGGGAAGAACTGAAGCTTTCTTT
CDR3: CASRGPRQGGRTEAFF

D: TRBD2
V: TRBV9
J: TRBJ2-3
size: -
DNA: TGTGCCAGCAGCGTAGATAGCGGGGATACGCAGTATTTT
CDR3: CASSVDSGDTQYF

D: TRBD2
V: TRBV6-5
J: TRBJ2-5
size: once
DNA: TGTGCCAGCAGTTACCTGACTAGCGGGAGTAGGGAGACCCAGTACTTC
CDR3: CASSYLTSGSRETQYF

D: TRBD2
V: TRBV5-4
J: TRBJ2-1
size: -
DNA: TGTGCCAGCAGCTTAATGGGGGAGGGCCTCAATGAGCAGTTCTTC
CDR3: CASSLMGEGLNEQFF

D: -
V: TRBV10-3
J: TRBJ2-7
size: -
DNA: TGTGCCATCAGTGACTCACGGGGACTGAGCTCCTACGAGCAGTACTTC
CDR3: CAISDSRGLSSYEQYF

D: -
V: TRBV6-1
J: TRBJ2-7
size: -
DNA: TGTGCCAGCAGTGAAGACCCAGGGTTAAGGTCCTACGAGCAGTACTTC
CDR3: CASSEDPGLRSYEQYF

D: TRBD2
V: TRBV5-1
J: TRBJ2-7
size: -
DNA: TGCGCCAGCAGCTCGGGCGGCGGGGGGTCCTACGAGCAGTACTTC
CDR3: CASSSGGGGSYEQYF

D: TRBD1
V: TRBV28
J: TRBJ2-1
size: -
DNA: TGTGCCAGCAGTTCCCCGGGACAGGGGGTCCGTGAGCAGTTCTTC
CDR3: CASSSPGQGVREQFF

D: TRBD1
V: TRBV6-5
J: TRBJ1-4
size: -
DNA: TGTGCCAGCAGTTACAGGGGGCCTCGAGAAAAACTGTTTTTT
CDR3: CASSYRGPREKLFF

D: TRBD2
V: TRBV9
J: TRBJ2-2
size: -
DNA: TGTGCCAGCAGCTTCGGGACTAGCCCCGGGGAGCTGTTTTTT
CDR3: CASSFGTSPGELFF

D: TRBD2
V: TRBV7-2
J: TRBJ2-7
size: -
DNA: TGTGCCAGCAGCCCGGCAGCGGGAGCCTCCTACGAGCAGTACTTC
CDR3: CASSPAAGASYEQYF

D: TRBD1
V: TRBV5-4
J: TRBJ2-7
size: few
DNA: TGTGCCAGCAGCACCCAGGACAGGGTGGGAGAGCAGTACTTC
CDR3: CASSTQDRVGEQYF

D: -
V: TRBV2
J: TRBJ1-5
size: -
DNA: TGTGCCAGCAGCCTCAGGGTAAATCAGCCCCAGCATTTT
CDR3: CASSLRVNQPQHF

D: -
V: TRBV6-1
J: TRBJ2-7
size: -
DNA: TGTGCCAGCAGTGATAAATTTAGCGGACCCTACGAGCAGTACTTC
CDR3: CASSDKFSGPYEQYF

D: -
V: TRBV6-6
J: TRBJ2-5
size: -
DNA: TGTGCCAGCAGTTACCACTCAGAGACCCAGTACTTC
CDR3: CASSYHSETQYF

D: TRBD2
V: TRBV9
J: TRBJ2-3
size: -
DNA: TGTGCCAGCAGCGTAGAGGGCGGGAGAGGGGATACGCAGTATTTT
CDR3: CASSVEGGRGDTQYF

D: -
V: TRBV30
J: TRBJ2-2
size: -
DNA: TGTGCCTGGAGTGTGCTACCTTTCGCGAACACCGGGGAGCTGTTTTTT
CDR3: CAWSVLPFANTGELFF

D: TRBD1
V: TRBV28
J: TRBJ1-2
size: -
DNA: TGTGCCAGCAGAATTCCCGGGACAGGGGTTGGCTACACCTTC
CDR3: CASRIPGTGVGYTF

D: -
V: TRBV5-6
J: TRBJ1-1
size: -
DNA: TGTGCCAGCAGCTTGGGCTCGGGACAATCAAGAGCTTTCTTT
CDR3: CASSLGSGQSRAFF

D: -
V: TRBV5-4
J: TRBJ2-3
size: -
DNA: TGTGCCAGCAGCTTGGGGTCGCGGGTAGATACGCAGTATTTT
CDR3: CASSLGSRVDTQYF

D: -
V: TRBV14
J: TRBJ2-3
size: -
DNA: TGTGCCAGCAGCCAAGATAAGGCCGGCAGCGTCGGATGGGGTGAGGGTACAGATACGCAGTATTTT
CDR3: CASSQDKAGSVGWGEGTDTQYF

D: -
V: TRBV2
J: TRBJ2-1
size: -
DNA: TGTGCCAGCAGTGAAACAGCCTATTCGGAGCAGTTCTTC
CDR3: CASSETAYSEQFF

D: TRBD1
V: TRBV29-1
J: TRBJ2-1
size: -
DNA: TGCAGCGCCAGGGACAGGGTTCGCAATGAGCAGTTCTTC
CDR3: CSARDRVRNEQFF

D: -
V: TRBV10-2
J: TRBJ1-5
size: once
DNA: TGCGCCAGCACTAAACCTGGGCCAGCTAGCAATCAGCCCCAGCATTTT
CDR3: CASTKPGPASNQPQHF

D: TRBD2
V: TRBV6-5
J: TRBJ2-2
size: once
DNA: TGTGCCAGCAGTTGGGCAGCGGGAGGGAACACCGGGGAGCTGTTTTTT
CDR3: CASSWAAGGNTGELFF

D: -
V: TRBV6-6
J: TRBJ1-1
size: -
DNA: TGTGCCAGCAGCCAGGGATTCACTGAAGCTTTCTTT
CDR3: CASSQGFTEAFF

D: TRBD2
V: TRBV30
J: TRBJ2-2
size: -
DNA: TGTGCCTGGGGAGCCCTGGGACTAGCTACCGGGGAGCTGTTTTTT
CDR3: CAWGALGLATGELFF

D: -
V: TRBV7-2
J: TRBJ2-7
size: -
DNA: TGTGCCAGCAGCGCCAGGACTCCCCTATACGAGCAGTACTTC
CDR3: CASSARTPLYEQYF

D: -
V: TRBV7-8
J: TRBJ1-2
size: -
DNA: TGTGCCAGCAGCTTAAACCGGGGGACTAACTATGGCTACACCTTC
CDR3: CASSLNRGTNYGYTF

D: -
V: TRBV7-9
J: TRBJ1-2
size: -
DNA: TGTGCCAGCAGAATGGACGACAGCTCGACTAACTATGGCTACACCTTC
CDR3: CASRMDDSSTNYGYTF

D: -
V: TRBV9
J: TRBJ2-6
size: -
DNA: TGTGCCAGCAGCGTAGGGCACTCTGGGGCCAACGTCCTGACTTTC
CDR3: CASSVGHSGANVLTF

D: TRBD2
V: TRBV15
J: TRBJ2-1
size: -
DNA: TGTGCCACCAGCGCGGGAGACCTCTACAATGAGCAGTTCTTC
CDR3: CATSAGDLYNEQFF

D: TRBD1
V: TRBV6-1
J: TRBJ1-5
size: -
DNA: TGTGCCAGCAGGCCGGGACAGGGTCTTCAGCCCCAGCATTTT
CDR3: CASRPGQGLQPQHF

D: -
V: TRBV7-9
J: TRBJ1-2
size: -
DNA: TGTGCCAGCAGCTTATCAGTTAACTATGGCTACACCTTC
CDR3: CASSLSVNYGYTF

D: TRBD1
V: TRBV30
J: TRBJ2-4
size: -
DNA: TGTGCCTGGAGTGCGACAGGGGGTACGGGAAACATTCAGTACTTC
CDR3: CAWSATGGTGNIQYF